A single sample gave rise to the 32 T cell receptor beta chains below, sequenced in a study of regulatory T cells in long-lasting Graves disease. Arm-PCR of CDR3 regions and iRepertoire HTBI primers were the basis on which TCR beta libraries were built. TCRdb reprocessed the multiplex PCR reads via MiXCR and lists one record per CDR3 protein. The table records about 500,000 distinct CDR3 sequences, more than 10% of them present only once. Time point reported: newly diagnosed GD, antithyroid drugs for less than 3 months. The authors made the TCR library using RNA they extracted from PBMCs. The sample also formed part of further work on T cells in Graves' hyperthyroidism and ophthalmopathy.

This sample comprised peripheral blood mononuclear cells (PBMCs), obtained at new diagnosis, from a patient treated with antithyroid drugs. All receptors derive from a woman aged 30 to 39 with Graves disease.

This clonotype was detected many times. The CDR3, as DNA: TGCGCCAGCAGCCAAGATGGCTCGGGAGCGAATGGCTACACCTTC. Its protein is CASSQDGSGANGYTF. The V call is TRBV4-3, the J call TRBJ1-2; unclear D gene. This CDR3 has 15 amino acids. Deletions cut 0 bases from V and 6 bases from J, with 14 bases between. The germline V gene encodes CDR1 LGHNA and CDR2 YSLEER.

On this clonotype: This sequence is one base from a far larger clone and is likely a read error. This chain connects TRBV28 to TRBJ2-7, with TRBD1 matching 8 bases. V shed 8 bases and J 7 bases; nucleotides not matched to a gene: 13. Germline V CDR1 and CDR2: MDHEN, SYDVKM. The CDR3 is made up of 14 amino acids. The CDR3 coding sequence is TGTGCCAGCGGGAATAGACAGGGGTACAATGAGCAGTACTTC. Its protein is CASGNRQGYNEQYF.

V and J are TRBV18 and TRBJ2-1, with 7 bases that match TRBD2. There are 18 residues in the CDR3. Germline CDR1 and CDR2: KGHSH and LQKENI. J was trimmed by 1 base and V by 0 bases; bases with no gene match: 9. The CDR3 here is CASSPPRTRGASYNEQFF. Written as DNA, the CDR3 is TGTGCCAGCTCACCACCGAGGACTAGGGGCGCATCCTACAATGAGCAGTTCTTC.

This clonotype appeared many times. The gene calls are TRBV12-3 or TRBV12-4 and TRBJ2-3; TRBD1 aligns across 10 bases. The length of the CDR3 is 16 residues. J was trimmed by 4 bases and V by 5 bases; bases with no gene match: 9. The CDR3 loop reads CASSPGTGVYADTQYF. CDR3 in DNA: TGTGCCAGCAGTCCCGGGACAGGGGTGTATGCAGATACGCAGTATTTT.

The genes are TRBV7-2 and TRBJ2-1, with no clear D. From germline, CDR1 is SGHTA and CDR2 FQGNSA. V lost 1 base and J lost 0, with 13 bases in between. The CDR3 is 17 amino acids. CDR3 in amino acids: CASSLDVEVRSYNEQFF. CDR3 nucleotides: TGTGCCAGCAGCTTAGATGTAGAAGTGCGCTCCTACAATGAGCAGTTCTTC. The variable domain in full, with the rest retrieved from reference TRBV7-2 and TRBJ2-1, is GAGVSQSPSNKVTEKGKDVELRCDPISGHTALYWYRQSLGQGLEFLIYFQGNSAPDKSGLPSDRFSAERTGGSVSTLTIQRTQQEDSAVYLCASSLDVEVRSYNEQFFGPGTRLTVL.

This clonotype was picked up many times. The V call is TRBV11-2, the J call TRBJ2-7; unclear D gene. The length of the CDR3 is 11 residues. The V end lost 2 bases, the J end lost 8 bases, and 7 bases lay between the germline ends. Germline CDR1 is SGHAT and CDR2 is FQNNGV. The chain's CDR3 is CASSLSNKQYF. CDR3 nucleotide sequence: TGTGCCAGCAGCTTATCTAACAAGCAGTACTTC.

Regarding this clonotype: One end of the junction is discordant with germline, which a read error may explain. V and J are TRBV2 and TRBJ1-4, with 7 positions matching TRBD1. The CDR3 contains 13 residues. CDR1 and CDR2 (germline): SNHLY, FYNNEI. CDR3 DNA sequence: TGTGCCAGCAGGGAAGGGACAGAAGAAAAACTGTTTTTT. This gives the protein CASREGTEEKLFF. Full variable domain (rest looked up from reference TRBV2 and TRBJ1-4): EPEVTQTPSHQVTQMGQEVILRCVPISNHLYFYWYRQILGQKVEFLVSFYNNEISEKSEIFDDQFSVERPDGSNFTLKIRSTKLEDSAMYFCASREGTEEKLFFGSGTQLSVL.

This clonotype has a count of ten or more. V gene TRBV7-8 combines with J gene TRBJ2-4; D remains ambiguous. The CDR3 has 14 amino acids. The germline V gene has CDR1 SGHVS and CDR2 FQNEAQ. The V end was cut by 4 bases, the J end by 3 bases, with 10 bases between. The CDR3 DNA sequence: TGTGCCAGCAGCTCCTCAGTCCTCAAAAACATTCAGTACTTC. Amino acids: CASSSSVLKNIQYF.

In this sample, this clonotype turned up many times. V usage is TRBV9 and J usage is TRBJ2-7, with D tentatively TRBD1 (6 bases). Looked up from germline, CDR1 is SGDLS and CDR2 is YYNGEE. The V end lost 0 bases, the J end lost 1 base, and 14 bases lay between the germline ends. This CDR3 spans 16 amino acids. The CDR3 bases are TGTGCCAGCAGCGTAGACGAGGGGGTCCCTTCCTACGAGCAGTACTTC. It yields the protein CASSVDEGVPSYEQYF. Complete variable domain (other parts from reference TRBV9 and TRBJ2-7): DSGVTQTPKHLITATGQRVTLRCSPRSGDLSVYWYQQSLDQGLQFLIQYYNGEERAKGNILERFSAQQFPDLHSELNLSSLELGDSALYFCASSVDEGVPSYEQYFGPGTRLTVT.

This clonotype was seen at least ten times. The V call is TRBV7-2, the J call TRBJ2-7, with D possibly being TRBD1 or TRBD2 (5 bases each). Germline-derived CDR1 and CDR2 are SGHTA and FQGNSA. Trimming left V 1 base short and J 6 bases short, with 7 bases between. CDR3 length equals 12 residues. CDR3 sequence reads: CASSLGGAEQYF. The DNA for the CDR3 is TGTGCCAGCAGCTTAGGAGGGGCCGAGCAGTACTTC.

This clonotype came up a few times. This may arise from a read error, as a much more abundant clone is one base away. The chain joins TRBV2 to TRBJ1-4; D is uncertain. Germline lookup yields CDR1 SNHLY and CDR2 FYNNEI. This CDR3 contains 14 residues. The CDR3 loop reads CASSFQATNEELFF. The DNA for the CDR3 is TGTGCCAGCAGTTTCCAGGCAACTAATGAAGAACTGTTTTTT.

The chain combines TRBV7-9 with TRBJ1-4; D uncertain. V lost 1 base and J lost 4, with 16 bases in between. Germline CDR1 and CDR2: SEHNR and FQNEAQ (reference sequence). This CDR3 has 17 amino acids. The CDR3, as DNA: TGTGCCAGCAGCTTAGGCAGATCCTTCCCCTATAATGAAAAACTGTTTTTT. It yields the protein CASSLGRSFPYNEKLFF.

The genes are TRBV7-2 and TRBJ1-6, with TRBD1 matching 9 bases. CDR1 SGHTA and CDR2 FQGNSA come from the germline V gene. The CDR3 loop spans 15 amino acids. Unmatched junction bases numbered 3, after V lost 1 base and J lost 8 bases. The CDR3 coding sequence is TGTGCCAGCAGCTTAGTGGGACAGGGATATTCACCCCTCCACTTT. Protein: CASSLVGQGYSPLHF.

The chain joins TRBV12-3 or TRBV12-4 to TRBJ2-2; 13 positions agree with TRBD2. After removal of 7 bases from V and 6 bases from J, the junction contained 8 bases not matched to a gene. The CDR3 consists of 16 residues. The CDR3 DNA reads as TGTGCCAGCAATTCCCGACTAGCGGGAGGTTCCGGGGAGCTGTTTTTT. Translating it yields CASNSRLAGGSGELFF.

This clonotype has just a few counts. V gene TRBV4-1 combines with J gene TRBJ1-2; no reliable D call. CDR3 length: 15 residues. The V end was cut by 1 base, the J end by 4 bases, with 13 bases between. From germline, CDR1 is MGHRA and CDR2 YSYEKL. CDR3 protein: CASSQGSATLYGYTF. The CDR3 DNA reads TGCGCCAGCAGCCAAGGATCTGCCACACTCTATGGCTACACCTTC.

At least ten counts were recorded for this clonotype. The rearrangement joins TRBV27 to TRBJ1-1; D is unclear. Trimming shortened V by 6 bases and J by 2 bases, and 13 bases separated the two germline ends. Germline V gene data show CDR1 as MNHEY and CDR2 as SMNVEV (reference sequence). This CDR3 is 14 amino acids long. The CDR3 DNA is TGTGCCAGCAGCCCTTTGGGCCTCAACACTGAAGCTTTCTTT. This gives the protein CASSPLGLNTEAFF.

V and J are TRBV6-2 or TRBV6-3 and TRBJ1-5; D remains ambiguous. The CDR3 sequence is 13 residues long. The V gene lost 7 bases and the J gene lost 4 bases, with 11 bases spanning the gap. Germline CDR1 reads MNHEY; CDR2 reads SVGEGT. CDR3: CASTYTGNQPQHF. The CDR3 region has the DNA TGTGCCAGCACCTATACCGGGAATCAGCCCCAGCATTTT.

This clonotype showed up many times. This sequence joins TRBV2 and TRBJ2-3, with a possible D match to TRBD1 (6 bases). This CDR3 has 14 amino acids. Germline lookup yields CDR1 SNHLY and CDR2 FYNNEI. V dropped 4 bases and J dropped 2 bases, with 10 bases sitting between them. The CDR3 nucleotides read TGTGCCAGCAGTGTTAACAGGGACACAGATACGCAGTATTTT. This codes for CASSVNRDTDTQYF.

The V and J genes are TRBV2 and TRBJ2-1, with 7 bases fitting TRBD1. Germline values: CDR1 SNHLY, CDR2 FYNNEI. With V trimmed by 10 bases and J by 4 bases, 10 bases remained unmatched. The CDR3 is made up of 14 amino acids. The DNA of the CDR3 is TGTGCCACCTGGGGGACAGAAGGTTACAATGAGCAGTTCTTC. Translated: CATWGTEGYNEQFF.

This clonotype occurred a few times. The chain couples TRBV5-4 to TRBJ1-3, with D uncertain. The ends were cut back, 4 bases at V and 2 bases at J, with 10 bases in the middle. The CDR3 loop spans 14 amino acids. Germline CDR1 SGHNT, CDR2 YYREEE (reference sequence). CDR3 bases: TGTGCCAGCAGCCCAGAGACTACTGGAAACACCATATATTTT. It encodes CASSPETTGNTIYF.

The rearrangement uses TRBV29-1 and TRBJ1-2, with D uncertain. Germline CDR1 SQVTM, CDR2 ANQGSEA. With 1 base removed from V and 3 bases from J, the gap between germline ends came to 9 bases. This CDR3 has 13 residues. This CDR3 is CSVEASDYYGYTF. CDR3 in DNA: TGCAGCGTTGAAGCATCGGACTACTATGGCTACACCTTC.

Concerning this clonotype itself: A much larger clone differs by one base, so this may be a read error. The chain couples TRBV10-3 to TRBJ1-1; D remains ambiguous. Germline-derived CDR1 and CDR2 are ENHRY and SYGVKD. CDR3 length: 13 amino acids. V lost 9 bases and J 2 bases, leaving 13 bases between the germline ends. The CDR3 coding sequence is TGTGCCATTCAGTCCAGGATTAACACTGAAGCTTTCTTT. This translates into CAIQSRINTEAFF.

CDR3 amino acids: CAISGTGGETQYF. The CDR3, as DNA: TGTGCCATCAGTGGGACAGGGGGGGAGACCCAGTACTTC. The rearrangement joins TRBV10-3 to TRBJ2-5, with 10 nucleotides matching TRBD1. This CDR3 contains 13 residues. V shed 4 bases, J shed 5 bases, and the junction held 1 base outside the gene matches. CDR1 is ENHRY and CDR2 is SYGVKD in the germline V gene.

This clonotype appeared many times. The chain has TRBV2 and TRBJ2-2; 7 bases map to TRBD1. Unmatched junction bases numbered 6, after V lost 6 bases and J lost 2 bases. Germline CDR1 reads SNHLY; CDR2 reads FYNNEI. The length of the CDR3 is 15 residues. The CDR3 sequence is CASSGQADNTGELFF. As DNA, the CDR3 is TGTGCCAGCAGCGGACAGGCGGACAACACCGGGGAGCTGTTTTTT. Filled out from reference TRBV2 and TRBJ2-2, the complete variable domain reads EPEVTQTPSHQVTQMGQEVILRCVPISNHLYFYWYRQILGQKVEFLVSFYNNEISEKSEIFDDQFSVERPDGSNFTLKIRSTKLEDSAMYFCASSGQADNTGELFFGEGSRLTVL.

The V call is TRBV6-1, the J call TRBJ2-5; D may correspond to TRBD1 or TRBD2 (7 bases each). The V gene's germline CDR1 is MNHNS and CDR2 SASEGT. V lost 10 bases to trimming and J lost 4 bases, with 25 bases between them. CDR3 size: 16 residues. This CDR3 is CATRGGRLSLGETQYF. Written as DNA, the CDR3 is TGTGCCACCAGGGGGGGGCGGTTGAGCCTTGGAGAGACCCAGTACTTC.

This clonotype was detected many times. The gene calls are TRBV12-3 or TRBV12-4 and TRBJ2-5; TRBD1 matches 7 bases. After removal of 6 bases from V and 5 bases from J, the junction contained 6 bases not matched to a gene. This CDR3 contains 13 residues. Written as DNA, the CDR3 is TGTGCCAGCAGGCCGACAGGGTACGAGACCCAGTACTTC. Translated, it gives CASRPTGYETQYF.

This clonotype was observed many times. V usage is TRBV20-1 and J usage is TRBJ2-7, with 10 bases lining up with TRBD2. The germline V gene has CDR1 DFQATT and CDR2 SNEGSKA (reference sequence). V was pared by 5 bases and J by 6 bases, with 16 bases of the junction left unmatched. This CDR3 spans 16 amino acids. CDR3 nucleotides: TGCAGTGCTGGAATAGCGGGAGGCCGGATAAATCGCGAGCAGTACTTC. Encoded protein: CSAGIAGGRINREQYF.

This clonotype occurred a few times. This chain connects TRBV19 to TRBJ1-3, with no clear D. Germline loops: CDR1 LNHDA, CDR2 SQIVND (reference sequence). This CDR3 contains 14 residues. Deletions cut 7 bases from V and 5 bases from J, with 15 bases between. CDR3 region: CASTRGPVRNTIYF. In DNA form, the CDR3 reads TGTGCCAGTACCCGAGGGCCTGTTAGAAACACCATATATTTT.

This chain uses TRBV6-5 with TRBJ1-3; D gene uncertain. This CDR3 has 14 amino acids. The germline gives CDR1 MNHEY, CDR2 SVGAGI. Trimming pared 2 bases from V and 4 bases from J, leaving 9 bases between. The CDR3 sequence is CASSYASAGNTIYF. The CDR3 DNA follows: TGTGCCAGCAGTTACGCGTCAGCGGGAAACACCATATATTTT.

The table lists this clonotype with many counts. The rearrangement links TRBV25-1 to TRBJ1-1; 10 nucleotides agree with TRBD1. The trim removed 2 bases at V and 10 bases at J, leaving 4 bases unmatched. Germline V gene data show CDR1 as MGHDK and CDR2 as SYGVNS. The CDR3 contains 13 residues. The CDR3 bases are TGTGCCAGCAGTGAAGGGGACAGGGGAACAGCTTTCTTT. Translation: CASSEGDRGTAFF.

This clonotype was counted a few times. J is TRBJ1-5 and V is TRBV6-1; D gene uncertain. V was clipped by 8 bases and J by 0 bases, with 14 bases between them. The CDR3 is made up of 15 amino acids. CDR1 and CDR2 (germline): MNHNS, SASEGT. The CDR3 nucleotides are TGTGCCAGCGCCGACCGGGCATATAGCAATCAGCCCCAGCATTTT. Protein product: CASADRAYSNQPQHF.

The J gene is TRBJ2-2, the V gene TRBV24-1, with 9 bases identical to TRBD2. Germline assignment: CDR1 KGHDR and CDR2 SFDVKD. This CDR3 region has 15 residues. After removal of 9 bases from V and 0 bases from J, the junction contained 4 bases not matched to a gene. CDR3: CATYSSGANTGELFF. CDR3 coding DNA: TGTGCCACCTATTCTAGCGGGGCGAACACCGGGGAGCTGTTTTTT.